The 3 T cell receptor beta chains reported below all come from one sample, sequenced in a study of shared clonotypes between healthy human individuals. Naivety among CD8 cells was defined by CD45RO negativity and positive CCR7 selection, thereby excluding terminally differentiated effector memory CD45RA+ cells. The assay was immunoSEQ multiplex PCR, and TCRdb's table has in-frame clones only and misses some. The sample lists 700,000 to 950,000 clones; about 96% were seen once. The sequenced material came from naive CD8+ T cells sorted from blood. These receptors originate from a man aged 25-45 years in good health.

CDR3 sequence reads: CASSQDSIYEQYF. CDR3 bases: TGCGCCAGCAGCCAAGATAGTATCTACGAGCAGTACTTC. The chain joins TRBV4-1 to TRBJ2-7; D is unresolved. V shed 0 bases and J shed 3 bases, with 6 bases lying between them. The CDR3 is 13 residues long. The germline gives CDR1 MGHRA, CDR2 YSYEKL.

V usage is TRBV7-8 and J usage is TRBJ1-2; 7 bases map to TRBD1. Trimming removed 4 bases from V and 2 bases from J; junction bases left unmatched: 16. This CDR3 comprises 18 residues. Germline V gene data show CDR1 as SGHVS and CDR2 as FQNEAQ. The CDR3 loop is CASSSRRTGVKPNYGYTF. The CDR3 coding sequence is TGTGCCAGCAGCTCCCGGCGGACAGGAGTCAAACCAAACTATGGCTACACCTTC.

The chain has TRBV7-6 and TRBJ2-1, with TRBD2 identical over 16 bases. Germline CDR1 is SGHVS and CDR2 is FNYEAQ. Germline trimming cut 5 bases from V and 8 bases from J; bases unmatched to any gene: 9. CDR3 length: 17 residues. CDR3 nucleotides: TGTGCCAGCAGCCTAGGGACTAGCGGGAGGGCCTGGGATGAGCAGTTCTTC. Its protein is CASSLGTSGRAWDEQFF.